This T cell receptor (beta chain) stems from a study of blood T cell repertoires in COVID-19. Study in general: The United States, Italy and Spain were the sources of the acute and convalescent COVID-19 samples. From T cells, B-cell-depleted T cells, or PBMCs came the material, which was cDNA or gDNA.

Under the authors' procedure: Researchers report that nucleated cell counts were estimated from reference gene primer amplification. The assay was immunoSEQ multiplex PCR, and TCRdb's table has in-frame clones only and misses some. V and J calls and clone size follow that table, whereas D and trimming were derived from the DNA. The data show about 260,000 clones, about 86% seen once. Germline V gene data show CDR1 as KGHSH and CDR2 as LQKENI. Trimming shortened V by 3 bases and J by 6 bases, and 14 bases separated the two germline ends. CDR3 length: 14 amino acids. This clonotype was sampled from a man younger than 40 with active or convalescent COVID-19. The specimen sequenced was peripheral blood. The J gene is TRBJ2-5, the V gene TRBV18; tentatively, D is TRBD1 (5 bases). The CDR3 spells CASSPTQGEKTQYF. The CDR3 DNA reads TGTGCCAGCTCACCTACTCAGGGCGAGAAGACCCAGTACTTC.